This T cell receptor beta chain was profiled in a study of cytomegalovirus exposure and HLA in healthy donors. Overall study context: Clustering assigned 81% of the roughly 400 genotyped donors to the Caucasian-associated ancestry cluster. Study-wide results and caveats: Earlier analysis yielded a pattern in which most TCR beta V segments were productive about 87% or about 30% of the time.

Looked up from germline, CDR1 is SGHRS and CDR2 is YFSETQ. The V gene end was trimmed by 4 bases and the J gene end by 8 bases; junction bases not matched to a gene: 17. CDR3 length: 16 amino acids. To note about this clone: Its matching antigen is unknown.

The PCR contained 60 Vbeta and 13 Jbeta primers. Libraries were prepared by immunoSEQ multiplex PCR; TCRdb keeps only in-frame clonotypes and omits some of them. Among 110,000 or so clones, 65% to 85% were seen once, and the ten largest hold approximately 16%. This TCR came from a man aged 45 to 65 in good health and CMV-seropositive. V gene TRBV5-1 combines with J gene TRBJ1-2; 7 bases map to TRBD1. The sample consisted of PBMCs. The CDR3 reads CASSTWGEGTVDGYTF. The CDR3 DNA reads TGCGCCAGCAGCACCTGGGGGGAAGGGACAGTCGACGGCTACACCTTC.